Each of the 27 T cell receptor beta chains below was sequenced from the same sample in a study of blood T cell repertoires in COVID-19. The protocol was immunoSEQ multiplex PCR, while the TCRdb copy is restricted to in-frame clones and leaves out a portion. The sample has roughly 100,000 clones, over 65% seen once; the top ten hold just under 4.5%. Sequencing was done on a sample of peripheral blood. The receptors come from a human donor in a cohort sampled during active COVID-19.

V gene TRBV5-5 combines with J gene TRBJ1-4, with D perhaps TRBD1 (6 bases). CDR3 size: 16 residues. Germline loops: CDR1 SGHKS, CDR2 YYEKEE (reference sequence). Trimming shortened V by 0 bases and J by 0 bases, and 9 bases separated the two germline ends. The CDR3 nucleotides read TGTGCCAGCAGCTTGGCAGGGGTTCCAACTAATGAAAAACTGTTTTTT. Encoded protein: CASSLAGVPTNEKLFF. Full variable domain (remainder filled in from reference TRBV5-5 and TRBJ1-4): DAGVTQSPTHLIKTRGQQVTLRCSPISGHKSVSWYQQVLGQGPQFIFQYYEKEERGRGNFPDRFSARQFPNYSSELNVNALLLGDSALYLCASSLAGVPTNEKLFFGSGTQLSVL.

The rearrangement joins TRBV6-5 to TRBJ2-7, with 9 bases identical to TRBD1. The CDR3 runs 15 residues. The J segment lost 1 base and the V segment lost 4 bases, leaving 5 bases of the junction unmatched. The germline V gene encodes CDR1 MNHEY and CDR2 SVGAGI. CDR3 coding DNA: TGTGCCAGCAGTTCCGACAGGGGGACATCCTACGAGCAGTACTTC. Translated, it gives CASSSDRGTSYEQYF.

V gene TRBV9 combines with J gene TRBJ1-3; D perhaps matches TRBD1 (5 bases). The CDR3 contains 16 residues. CDR1 SGDLS and CDR2 YYNGEE come from the germline V gene. Trimming cost V 4 bases and J 2 bases, with 16 bases left between them. The chain's CDR3 is CASSPAYQGTGNTIYF. The CDR3 nucleotides read TGTGCCAGCAGCCCGGCATATCAGGGTACTGGAAACACCATATATTTT.

The chain is built from TRBV3-1 (or the pseudogene TRBV3-2) and TRBJ2-2; a possible D gene is TRBD2 (5 bases). Deletions cut 4 bases from V and 4 bases from J, with 13 bases between. This CDR3 contains 15 residues. CDR1 and CDR2 (germline): LGHDT, YNNKEL (reference sequence). As DNA, the CDR3 is TGTGCCAGCAGCCTCTTCGCGGGTTTCACCGGGGAGCTGTTTTTT. Protein product: CASSLFAGFTGELFF.

V is TRBV4-3 and J is TRBJ1-6, with 10 bases that match TRBD1. The CDR3 sequence is 16 residues long. The V gene's germline CDR1 is LGHNA and CDR2 YSLEER. Trimming removed 3 bases from V and 8 bases from J; junction bases left unmatched: 7. CDR3 residues: CASSQTQTGGYSPLHF. In DNA, the CDR3 is TGCGCCAGCAGCCAGACCCAGACAGGGGGCTATTCACCCCTCCACTTT.

The chain carries TRBV7-2 and TRBJ1-3, with D perhaps matching TRBD1 (5 bases). Per germline, CDR1 SGHTA and CDR2 FQGNSA. This CDR3 has 13 amino acids. The V gene lost 7 bases and the J gene lost 9 bases, with 16 bases spanning the gap. CDR3 sequence: CASTSNWGGTIYF. In DNA form, the CDR3 reads TGTGCCAGCACCTCAAACTGGGGGGGCACCATATATTTT.

The CDR3 DNA follows: TGCGCCAGCAGCGTAGCGCTTACTCCCACAGATACGCAGTATTTT. The encoded protein is CASSVALTPTDTQYF. The V call is TRBV5-1, the J call TRBJ2-3, with D perhaps matching TRBD2 (5 bases). Trimming took off 4 bases at V and 2 bases at J, with 14 bases between the two ends. Germline lookup yields CDR1 SGHRS and CDR2 YFSETQ. The CDR3 totals 15 residues. Based on the CDR3 plus reference TRBV5-1 and TRBJ2-3, the full variable domain is KAGVTQTPRYLIKTRGQQVTLSCSPISGHRSVSWYQQTPGQGLQFLFEYFSETQRNKGNFPGRFSGRQFSNSRSEMNVSTLELGDSALYLCASSVALTPTDTQYFGPGTRLTVL.

This clone showed up just once. The V gene is TRBV6-4, the J gene TRBJ1-2, with a tentative D call TRBD1 (5 bases). V shed 4 bases and J shed 2 bases, with 14 bases lying between them. This CDR3 comprises 15 residues. Germline values: CDR1 MRHNA, CDR2 SNTAGT. DNA of the CDR3: TGTGCCAGCAGTGTAGACAGCGCGATCAACTATGGCTACACCTTC. This codes for CASSVDSAINYGYTF.

The chain carries TRBV28 and TRBJ1-4; 10 bases are a match to TRBD1. The ends lost 6 bases at V and 6 bases at J; junction bases unmatched: 7. Germline V lookup: CDR1 MDHEN, CDR2 SYDVKM. CDR3 size: 15 residues. CDR3 region: CASSPSGTGDEKLFF. The CDR3 DNA follows: TGTGCCAGCAGCCCGTCCGGGACAGGGGATGAAAAACTGTTTTTT.

The V call is TRBV19, the J call TRBJ1-5; 9 bases agree with TRBD1. Germline V CDR1 and CDR2: LNHDA, SQIVND (reference sequence). The V and J ends lost 1 base and 6 bases, in that order; junction bases with no gene match: 4. The CDR3 totals 15 residues. CDR3 nucleotide sequence: TGTGCCAGTAGTATAGTTACAGGGGGCACTCAGCCCCAGCATTTT. As protein: CASSIVTGGTQPQHF. The whole variable domain, filled in from reference TRBV19 and TRBJ1-5, reads DGGITQSPKYLFRKEGQNVTLSCEQNLNHDAMYWYRQDPGQGLRLIYYSQIVNDFQKGDIAEGYSVSREKKESFPLTVTSAQKNPTAFYLCASSIVTGGTQPQHFGDGTRLSIL.

This chain joins TRBV4-1 and TRBJ1-1, with D perhaps matching TRBD1 (5 bases). This CDR3 region has 16 residues. Germline assignment: CDR1 MGHRA and CDR2 YSYEKL. Trimming took off 4 bases at V and 4 bases at J, with 19 bases between the two ends. CDR3 in amino acids: CASSRLSVGVGTEAFF. CDR3 bases: TGCGCCAGCAGCCGGCTATCAGTAGGGGTAGGCACTGAAGCTTTCTTT.

This clone has just a few counts. CDR3 DNA sequence: TGTGCCAGCAGTCGTCCAGGGGGAATGGGGGAGCAGTACTTC. As protein: CASSRPGGMGEQYF. This rearrangement joins TRBV6-5 to TRBJ2-7; 7 nucleotides align to TRBD1. The junction had 11 bases not matched to a gene; V was cut back by 5 bases and J by 7 bases. Germline V CDR1 and CDR2: MNHEY, SVGAGI. The length of the CDR3 is 14 residues.

The V and J genes are TRBV6-1 and TRBJ2-7, with D possibly being TRBD1 (6 bases). Germline CDR1 MNHNS, CDR2 SASEGT. The CDR3 spans 15 residues. Trimming took off 2 bases at V and 5 bases at J, with 16 bases between the two ends. CDR3 loop: CASSELPGVYNEQYF. The CDR3 DNA reads TGTGCCAGCAGTGAACTCCCAGGGGTGTATAACGAGCAGTACTTC.

This clone was seen more than once but under ten times. The chain couples TRBV18 to TRBJ2-6, with 7 nucleotides matching TRBD1. The V gene end was trimmed by 5 bases and the J gene end by 2 bases; junction bases not matched to a gene: 3. Germline CDR1 is KGHSH and CDR2 is LQKENI. The CDR3 length is 15 residues. The CDR3 nucleotides are TGTGCCAGCTCATCAGACAGGGCTGGGGCCAACGTCCTGACTTTC. It encodes CASSSDRAGANVLTF.

This clone was observed a single time. The CDR3 nucleotides read TGCGCCAGCAGCTTGACGACAGGAACCCAAATGGAGCAGTACTTC. Translation gives CASSLTTGTQMEQYF. The chain couples TRBV5-1 to TRBJ2-7, with a weak D call TRBD1 (6 bases). Trimming removed 1 base from V and 7 bases from J, with 18 bases in between. Germline CDR1 is SGHRS and CDR2 is YFSETQ. The CDR3 has 15 amino acids.

The chain employs TRBV2 and TRBJ1-2; D is uncertain. Trimming pared 6 bases from V and 4 bases from J, leaving 9 bases between. There are 12 residues in the CDR3. Per germline, CDR1 SNHLY and CDR2 FYNNEI. CDR3 coding DNA: TGTGCCAGCAGAGAAAGACTCTATGGCTACACCTTC. Its protein product is CASRERLYGYTF.

The chain couples TRBV5-1 to TRBJ2-1, with D hard to call. Germline values: CDR1 SGHRS, CDR2 YFSETQ. CDR3 size: 15 residues. V lost 4 bases, J lost 0 bases, and 11 bases lay in between. This CDR3 is CASSPRSNSYNEQFF. The CDR3 DNA sequence: TGCGCCAGCAGCCCTCGGTCGAACTCCTACAATGAGCAGTTCTTC.

V usage is TRBV4-2 and J usage is TRBJ2-1; 10 bases map to TRBD2. V dropped 8 bases and J dropped 4; count of bases not matched to a gene: 5. The CDR3 contains 14 residues. Germline CDR1 and CDR2: LGHNA and YNFKEQ. CDR3 in amino acids: CASPGLAEYNEQFF. The DNA for the CDR3 is TGTGCCAGCCCCGGACTAGCGGAGTACAATGAGCAGTTCTTC.

CDR3 sequence: CASSRGGQGEAYNEQFF. The CDR3 DNA sequence: TGTGCCAGCAGCCGGGGGGGACAGGGGGAAGCTTACAATGAGCAGTTCTTC. This sequence joins TRBV5-8 and TRBJ2-1, with TRBD1 matching 11 bases. Germline loops: CDR1 SGHTS, CDR2 YDEGEE. The CDR3 length is 17 residues. With V trimmed by 4 bases and J by 4 bases, 10 bases remained unmatched. The whole variable domain, filled in from reference TRBV5-8 and TRBJ2-1, reads EAGVTQSPTHLIKTRGQQATLRCSPISGHTSVYWYQQALGLGLQFLLWYDEGEERNRGNFPPRFSGRQFPNYSSELNVNALELEDSALYLCASSRGGQGEAYNEQFFGPGTRLTVL.

The chain uses TRBV7-2 and TRBJ2-2; TRBD1 aligns across 8 bases. V lost 5 bases and J lost 6; bases outside the gene matches: 11. Germline-derived CDR1 and CDR2 are SGHTA and FQGNSA. The CDR3 consists of 16 residues. In DNA, the CDR3 is TGTGCCAGCAGCACACGACAGGGGAGATTTGCCGGGGAGCTGTTTTTT. It specifies CASSTRQGRFAGELFF.

This clone was observed once. This rearrangement joins TRBV19 to TRBJ1-6; tentatively, D is TRBD1 (5 bases). Germline CDR1 LNHDA, CDR2 SQIVND (reference sequence). The CDR3 contains 14 residues. V gave up 7 bases and J gave up 7 bases, with 14 bases separating them. As DNA, the CDR3 is TGTGCCAGTACAACGGCAGGGTTCAATTCACCCCTCCACTTT. It is translated as CASTTAGFNSPLHF.

The chain combines TRBV4-2 with TRBJ2-1; TRBD2 aligns across 8 bases. V was pared by 1 base and J by 5 bases, with 7 bases of the junction left unmatched. CDR3 length: 16 amino acids. Germline V gene lookup returns CDR1 LGHNA and CDR2 YNFKEQ. The CDR3: CASSQGTAGEHNEQFF. The CDR3 DNA is TGTGCCAGCAGCCAAGGGACAGCGGGGGAGCACAATGAGCAGTTCTTC.

The rearrangement links TRBV5-1 to TRBJ2-3; 10 nucleotides align to TRBD2. This CDR3 comprises 17 residues. The V and J ends lost 4 bases and 4 bases, in that order; junction bases with no gene match: 12. Germline values: CDR1 SGHRS, CDR2 YFSETQ. CDR3 nucleotide sequence: TGCGCCAGCAGCCCTCCAGTAGCGGGGGGCCGGGCAGATACGCAGTATTTT. This sequence encodes CASSPPVAGGRADTQYF.

V gene TRBV5-3 combines with J gene TRBJ1-2, with TRBD1 identical over 8 bases. TRBV5-3 is an open reading frame, and its role is uncertain. This CDR3 region has 18 residues. V lost 1 base and J lost 2; bases outside the gene matches: 13. The CDR3 DNA sequence: TGTGCCAGAAGCTTGTGTTTGACCGGGACAGGAACCAACTATGGCTACACCTTC. Protein product: CARSLCLTGTGTNYGYTF.

This chain links TRBV9 with TRBJ2-3; 7 nucleotides match TRBD1. The CDR3 loop spans 15 amino acids. Trimming removed 3 bases from V and 4 bases from J; junction bases left unmatched: 8. Per the germline V gene, CDR1 is SGDLS and CDR2 is YYNGEE. CDR3 residues: CASSAQTGVADTQYF. The DNA for the CDR3 is TGTGCCAGCAGCGCCCAAACAGGGGTGGCAGATACGCAGTATTTT.

In this sample, this clone turned up a few times. This rearrangement joins TRBV2 to TRBJ1-2; D not certain. In germline, CDR1 is SNHLY, CDR2 FYNNEI. Trimming pared 2 bases from V and 4 bases from J, leaving 8 bases between. CDR3 size: 13 residues. The CDR3 DNA is TGTGCCAGCAGTGAAACTCATAGCTATGGCTACACCTTC. The encoded protein is CASSETHSYGYTF. The whole variable domain, filled in from reference TRBV2 and TRBJ1-2, reads EPEVTQTPSHQVTQMGQEVILRCVPISNHLYFYWYRQILGQKVEFLVSFYNNEISEKSEIFDDQFSVERPDGSNFTLKIRSTKLEDSAMYFCASSETHSYGYTFGSGTRLTVV.

This chain's CDR3 is CASSSGSFFGNTIYF. CDR3 bases: TGTGCCAGCAGCTCCGGGTCCTTTTTTGGAAACACCATATATTTT. The chain employs TRBV7-2 and TRBJ1-3; D not resolved. Trimming shortened V by 4 bases and J by 3 bases, and 13 bases separated the two germline ends. Germline V gives CDR1 SGHTA, CDR2 FQGNSA. The CDR3 totals 15 residues.